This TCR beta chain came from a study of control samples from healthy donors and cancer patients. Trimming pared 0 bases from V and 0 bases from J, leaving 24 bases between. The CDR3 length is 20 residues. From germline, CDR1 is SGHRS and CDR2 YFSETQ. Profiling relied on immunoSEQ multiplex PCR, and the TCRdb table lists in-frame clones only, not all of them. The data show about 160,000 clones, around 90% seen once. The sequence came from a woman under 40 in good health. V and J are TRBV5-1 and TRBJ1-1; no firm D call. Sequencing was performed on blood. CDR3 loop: CASSLEFLTGRRYVNTEAFF. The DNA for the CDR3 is TGCGCCAGCAGCTTGGAATTTTTGACCGGACGGCGATATGTGAACACTGAAGCTTTCTTT.